This T cell receptor (beta chain) was identified during a study of blood T cell repertoires in COVID-19. Across the whole study: Spain, Italy and the United States supplied samples that represented acute and convalescent COVID-19. Nucleic acid was either cDNA or gDNA, and it came from T cells, B-cell-depleted T cells, or PBMCs.

Original methodology: Estimated nucleated cell counts came from reference gene primer amplification. Profiled with immunoSEQ multiplex PCR; TCRdb holds only in-frame clones, not every one. Clonal size and the V and J genes are those of that table, whereas D and trimming came from the DNA. The data contain 85,000 to 100,000 clones, 80% of them seen just once; the ten biggest clones take up about 8.4%. This CDR3 spans 14 amino acids. In germline, CDR1 is SGHRS, CDR2 YFSETQ. Trimming removed 2 bases from V and 6 bases from J, with 14 bases in between. The sequenced sample was peripheral blood. The receptor comes from a man aged 45-65 years who had recovered from COVID-19. The rearrangement links TRBV5-1 to TRBJ1-2; D may be TRBD1 (6 bases). The CDR3 spells CASSLQGRGDGYTF. The CDR3 DNA reads as TGCGCCAGCAGCTTACAGGGAAGAGGGGATGGCTACACCTTC.